The TCR beta chain described here comes from a study of blood T cell repertoires in COVID-19. At the level of the study: Sample material is recorded as cDNA or gDNA derived from T cells, B-cell-depleted T cells, or PBMCs.

In the authors' workflow: Nucleated cell number was recorded as an estimate derived from reference gene primer amplification. Generated by immunoSEQ multiplex PCR, the TCRdb table keeps only in-frame clones and is missing some. The DNA was the basis for D and trimming; V, J and clone size are from that table. The table includes some 270,000 clones, around nine tenths detected once. The CDR3 totals 17 residues. Looked up from germline, CDR1 is KGHSH and CDR2 is LQKENI. The germline V and J ends were trimmed by 6 bases and 4 bases, with 22 bases remaining between them. This receptor was identified in a man younger than 45 with acute or convalescent COVID-19. Material for sequencing was peripheral blood. This chain joins TRBV18 and TRBJ1-3; the D is unclear. The CDR3 bases are TGTGCCAGCTCCCCCGCCAGTATCAGTCGATCCGGAAACACCATATATTTT. Protein product: CASSPASISRSGNTIYF.